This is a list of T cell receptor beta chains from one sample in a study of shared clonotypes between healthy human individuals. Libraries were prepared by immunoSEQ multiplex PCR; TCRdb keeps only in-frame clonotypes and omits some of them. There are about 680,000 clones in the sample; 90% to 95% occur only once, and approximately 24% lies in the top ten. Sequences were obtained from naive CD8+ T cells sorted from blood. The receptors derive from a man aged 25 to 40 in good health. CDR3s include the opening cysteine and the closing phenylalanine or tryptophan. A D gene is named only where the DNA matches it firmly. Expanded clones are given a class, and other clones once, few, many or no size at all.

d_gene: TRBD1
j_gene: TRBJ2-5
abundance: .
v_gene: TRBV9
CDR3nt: TGTGCCAGCAGCGTAGACGGGACAGGGGGAGAGACCCAGTACTTC
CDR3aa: CASSVDGTGGETQYF

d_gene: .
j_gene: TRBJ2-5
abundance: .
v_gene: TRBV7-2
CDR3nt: TGTGCCAGCAGCCAACCGACAGGGAGGGAGACCCAGTACTTC
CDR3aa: CASSQPTGRETQYF

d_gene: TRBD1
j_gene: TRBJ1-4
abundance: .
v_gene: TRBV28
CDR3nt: TGTGCCAGCGCCGGACAGGTTTGGGAACTGTTTTTT
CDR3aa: CASAGQVWELFF

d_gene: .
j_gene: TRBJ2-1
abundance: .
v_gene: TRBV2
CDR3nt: TGTGCCAGCAGTGGGGGACTGGCGTACAATGAGCAGTTCTTC
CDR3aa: CASSGGLAYNEQFF

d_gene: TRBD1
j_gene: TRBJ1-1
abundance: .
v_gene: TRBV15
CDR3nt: TGTGCCACCAGCGATATATACAGGGGAGACGCTGAAGCTTTCTTT
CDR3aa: CATSDIYRGDAEAFF

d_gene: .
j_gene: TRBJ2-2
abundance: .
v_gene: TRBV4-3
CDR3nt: TGCGCCAGCAGCCCGGGGTGGGCCGGGGAGCTGTTTTTT
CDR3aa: CASSPGWAGELFF

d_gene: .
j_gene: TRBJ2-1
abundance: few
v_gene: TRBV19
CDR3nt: TGTGCCAGTAGTAGCGGGATCGGCGATGAGCAGTTCTTC
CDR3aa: CASSSGIGDEQFF

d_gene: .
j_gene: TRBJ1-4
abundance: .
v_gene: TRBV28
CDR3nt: TGTGCCAGCAGTTCTTATTTCAACAGGGAGGGTGGCGAAAAACTGTTTTTT
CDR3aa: CASSSYFNREGGEKLFF

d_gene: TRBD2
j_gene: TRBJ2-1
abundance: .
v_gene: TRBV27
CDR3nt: TGTGCCAGCAGTTCGTCACTAGCGGGAGACCGGGAGCAGTTCTTC
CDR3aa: CASSSSLAGDREQFF

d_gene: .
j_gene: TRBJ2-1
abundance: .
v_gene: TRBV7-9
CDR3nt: TGTGCCAGCAGCTTAGATACCCTTCAGACCTACAATGAGCAGTTCTTC
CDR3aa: CASSLDTLQTYNEQFF

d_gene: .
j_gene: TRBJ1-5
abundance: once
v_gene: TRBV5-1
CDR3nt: TGCGCCAGCAGCTTGGGAGGGAGACAGCCCCAGCATTTT
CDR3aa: CASSLGGRQPQHF

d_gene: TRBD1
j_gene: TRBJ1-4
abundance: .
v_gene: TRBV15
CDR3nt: TGTGCCACCAGCAGACCTAAGGACAGGAATGAAAAACTGTTTTTT
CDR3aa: CATSRPKDRNEKLFF

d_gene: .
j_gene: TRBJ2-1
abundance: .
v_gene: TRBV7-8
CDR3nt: TGTGCCAGCAGCGCCACCGGGACCACCTACAATGAGCAGTTCTTC
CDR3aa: CASSATGTTYNEQFF

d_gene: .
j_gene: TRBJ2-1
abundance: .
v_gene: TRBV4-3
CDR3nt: TGCGCCAGCAGCCTCTACCCCGGTGGGGATGAGCAGTTCTTC
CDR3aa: CASSLYPGGDEQFF

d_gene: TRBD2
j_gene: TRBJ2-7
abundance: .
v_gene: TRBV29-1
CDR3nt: TGCAGCGTTGGGGGTGGGGCTAGCGGGAACTACGAGCAGTACTTC
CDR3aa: CSVGGGASGNYEQYF

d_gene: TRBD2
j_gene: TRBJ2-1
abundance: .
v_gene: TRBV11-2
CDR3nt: TGTGCCAGCAGCTTAACCCTAGCGGGAGTAAGCTATGAGCAGTTCTTC
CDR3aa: CASSLTLAGVSYEQFF

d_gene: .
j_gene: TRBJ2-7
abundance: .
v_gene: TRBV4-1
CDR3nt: TGCGCCAGCAGCCAGGGGGCTGACTACGAGCAGTACTTC
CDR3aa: CASSQGADYEQYF

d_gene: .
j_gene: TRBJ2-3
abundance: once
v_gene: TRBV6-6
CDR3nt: TGTGCCAGCAGTTGGGGGGCGTGGACAGATACGCAGTATTTT
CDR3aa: CASSWGAWTDTQYF

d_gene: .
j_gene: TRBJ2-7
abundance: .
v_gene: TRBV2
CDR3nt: TGTGCCAGCGTAACCGGGGCTATGAACGAGCAGTACTTC
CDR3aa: CASVTGAMNEQYF

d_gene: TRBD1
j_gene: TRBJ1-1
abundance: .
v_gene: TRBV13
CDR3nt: TGTGCCAGCAGCGCTGGACAGGGGATGAACACTGAAGCTTTCTTT
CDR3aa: CASSAGQGMNTEAFF

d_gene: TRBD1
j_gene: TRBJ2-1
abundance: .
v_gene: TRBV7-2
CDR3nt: TGTGCCAGCAGCGTTCACAGGGGGTTCAACTCCTACAATGAGCAGTTCTTC
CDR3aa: CASSVHRGFNSYNEQFF

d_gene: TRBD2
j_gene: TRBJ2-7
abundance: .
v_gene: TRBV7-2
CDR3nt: TGTGCCAGCAGCCAGGGACTAGCGGGAGGGCCTATATGGTTCGAGCAGTACTTC
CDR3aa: CASSQGLAGGPIWFEQYF

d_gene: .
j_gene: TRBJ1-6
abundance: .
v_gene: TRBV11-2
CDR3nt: TGTGCCAGCAGCCGACACCAGACCTATAATTCACCCCTCCACTTT
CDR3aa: CASSRHQTYNSPLHF

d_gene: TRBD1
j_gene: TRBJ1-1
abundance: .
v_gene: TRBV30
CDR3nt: TGTGCCTGGCAGGGGACAGCCATGAGGACTGAAGCTTTCTTT
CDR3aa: CAWQGTAMRTEAFF

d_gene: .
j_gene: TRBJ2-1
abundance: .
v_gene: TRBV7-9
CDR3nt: TGTGCCAGCAGCTTAGGCTTAGGGGCATATGGACACAATGAGCAGTTCTTC
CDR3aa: CASSLGLGAYGHNEQFF

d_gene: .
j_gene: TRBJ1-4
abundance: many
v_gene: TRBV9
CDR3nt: TGTGCCAGCGGGGAGGACTTAAGTCGGGGAAAAGTGTTTTTT
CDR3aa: CASGEDLSRGKVFF

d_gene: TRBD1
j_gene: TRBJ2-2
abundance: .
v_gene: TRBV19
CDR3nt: TGTGCCAGTAGTGGACAGGGAAACACCGGGGAGCTGTTTTTT
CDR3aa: CASSGQGNTGELFF

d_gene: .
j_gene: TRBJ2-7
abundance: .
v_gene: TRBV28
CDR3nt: TGTGCCACCAGGGGACTCTCCTACGAGCAGTACTTC
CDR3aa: CATRGLSYEQYF

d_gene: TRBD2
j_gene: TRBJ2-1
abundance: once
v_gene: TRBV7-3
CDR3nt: TGTGCCAGCAGCCGGACTAGCGGGAGCGGGGATGAGCAGTTCTTC
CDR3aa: CASSRTSGSGDEQFF

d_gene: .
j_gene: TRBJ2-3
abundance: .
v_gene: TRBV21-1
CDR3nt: TGTGCCAGCAGCAAAGTTCATGGGTCTGCGCGGGAGTCGGGCACAGATACGCAGTATTTT
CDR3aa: CASSKVHGSARESGTDTQYF

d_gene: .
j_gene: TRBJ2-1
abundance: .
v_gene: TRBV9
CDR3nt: TGTGCCAGCAGCGGCCGGCGGGACCACAATGAGCAGTTCTTC
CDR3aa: CASSGRRDHNEQFF

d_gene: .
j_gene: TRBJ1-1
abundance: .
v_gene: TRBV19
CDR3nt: TGTGCCAGTAGTATAGGATTGTGGGGGACTGAAGCTTTCTTT
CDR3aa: CASSIGLWGTEAFF

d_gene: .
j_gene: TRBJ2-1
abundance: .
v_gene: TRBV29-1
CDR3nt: TGCAGCGCGGACAGATTAACCTACAATGAGCAGTTCTTC
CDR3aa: CSADRLTYNEQFF

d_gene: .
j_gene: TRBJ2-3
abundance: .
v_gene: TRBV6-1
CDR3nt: TGTGCCAGCAGGTGGACATCTAGCACAGATACGCAGTATTTT
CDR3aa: CASRWTSSTDTQYF

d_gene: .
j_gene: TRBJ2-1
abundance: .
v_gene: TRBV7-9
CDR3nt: TGTGCCAGCAGCTTAGAGGGATCCTGGAATGAGCAGTTCTTC
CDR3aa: CASSLEGSWNEQFF

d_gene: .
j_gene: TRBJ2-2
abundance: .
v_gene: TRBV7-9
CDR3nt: TGTGCCAGCAGTTCGCAGGACGCGAACACCGGGGAGCTGTTTTTT
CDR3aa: CASSSQDANTGELFF

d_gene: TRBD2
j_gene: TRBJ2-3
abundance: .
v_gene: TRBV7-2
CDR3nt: TGTGCCAGCAGCTTACTGGGCGGGGGTGGCACAGATACGCAGTATTTT
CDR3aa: CASSLLGGGGTDTQYF

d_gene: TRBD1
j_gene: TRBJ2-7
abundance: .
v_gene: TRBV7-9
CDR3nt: TGTGCCAGCAGCCTCGGGACAGGCGCGTACTTC
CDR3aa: CASSLGTGAYF

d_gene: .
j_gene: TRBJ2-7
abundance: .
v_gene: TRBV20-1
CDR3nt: TGCAGTGCTAGAGATTGGCGGGACCAGTACTTC
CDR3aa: CSARDWRDQYF

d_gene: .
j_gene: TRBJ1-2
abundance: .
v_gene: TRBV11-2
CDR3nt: TGTGCCAGCAGCCTATGGGACAATCCTAACTATGGCTACACCTTC
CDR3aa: CASSLWDNPNYGYTF

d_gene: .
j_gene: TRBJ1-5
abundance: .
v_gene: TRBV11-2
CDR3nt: TGTGCCAGCAGCTTAGATATAGGGAGCCCTAATCAGCCCCAGCATTTT
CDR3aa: CASSLDIGSPNQPQHF

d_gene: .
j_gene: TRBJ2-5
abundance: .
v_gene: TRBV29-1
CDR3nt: TGCAGCGTTTCACCTCTTAGGGGGGGGCAAGAGACCCAGTACTTC
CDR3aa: CSVSPLRGGQETQYF

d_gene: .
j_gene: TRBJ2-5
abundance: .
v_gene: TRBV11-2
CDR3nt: TGTGCCAGCAGCCTAGTAGAGACCCAGTACTTC
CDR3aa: CASSLVETQYF

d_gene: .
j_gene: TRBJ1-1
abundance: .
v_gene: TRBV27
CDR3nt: TGTGCCAGCAACCAAGAGGGGGTGGGGACTGAAGCTTTCTTT
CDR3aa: CASNQEGVGTEAFF

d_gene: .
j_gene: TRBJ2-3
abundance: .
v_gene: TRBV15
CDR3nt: TGTGCCACCAGCAGGGCTCAACGGGATACGCAGTATTTT
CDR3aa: CATSRAQRDTQYF